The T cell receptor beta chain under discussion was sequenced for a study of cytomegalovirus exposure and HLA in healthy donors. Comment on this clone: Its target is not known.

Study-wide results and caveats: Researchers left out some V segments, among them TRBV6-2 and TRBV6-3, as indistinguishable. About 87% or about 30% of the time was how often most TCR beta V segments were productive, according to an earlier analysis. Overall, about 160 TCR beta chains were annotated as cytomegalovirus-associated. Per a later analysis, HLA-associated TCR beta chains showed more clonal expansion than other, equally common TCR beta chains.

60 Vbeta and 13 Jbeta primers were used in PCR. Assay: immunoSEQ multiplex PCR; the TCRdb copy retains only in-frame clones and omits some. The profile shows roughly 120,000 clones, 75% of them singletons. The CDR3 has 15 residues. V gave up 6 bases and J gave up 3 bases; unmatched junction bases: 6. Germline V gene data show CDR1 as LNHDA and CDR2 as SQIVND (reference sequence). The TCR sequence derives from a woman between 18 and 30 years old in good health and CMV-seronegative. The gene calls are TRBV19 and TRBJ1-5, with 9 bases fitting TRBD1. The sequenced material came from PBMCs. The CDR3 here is CASSKGTGNNQPQHF. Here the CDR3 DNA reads TGTGCCAGTAGCAAAGGGACAGGGAACAATCAGCCCCAGCATTTT.